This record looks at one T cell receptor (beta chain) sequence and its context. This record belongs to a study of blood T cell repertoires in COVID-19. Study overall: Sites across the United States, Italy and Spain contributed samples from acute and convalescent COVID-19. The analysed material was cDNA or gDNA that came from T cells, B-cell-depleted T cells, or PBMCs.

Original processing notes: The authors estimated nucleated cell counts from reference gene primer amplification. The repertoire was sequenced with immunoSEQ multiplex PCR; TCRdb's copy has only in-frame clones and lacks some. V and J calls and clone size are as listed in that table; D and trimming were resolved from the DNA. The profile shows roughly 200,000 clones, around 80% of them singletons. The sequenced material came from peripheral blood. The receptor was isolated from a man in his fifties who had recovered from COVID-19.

CDR3 sequence (DNA): TGTGCCAGCAATTTACACCTGGCTAACTATGGCTACACCTTC. Translated, it gives CASNLHLANYGYTF. The V gene is TRBV7-2, the J gene TRBJ1-2; D gene uncertain. V was shortened by 7 bases and J by 0 bases, with 12 bases between the two germline ends. Germline-derived CDR1 and CDR2 are SGHTA and FQGNSA. The CDR3 is 14 amino acids. Variable domain in full (rest from reference TRBV7-2 and TRBJ1-2): GAGVSQSPSNKVTEKGKDVELRCDPISGHTALYWYRQSLGQGLEFLIYFQGNSAPDKSGLPSDRFSAERTGGSVSTLTIQRTQQEDSAVYLCASNLHLANYGYTFGSGTRLTVV.